Each of the 20 T cell receptor beta chains below was sequenced from the same sample in a study of cytomegalovirus exposure and HLA in healthy donors. The PCR made use of 60 Vbeta and 13 Jbeta primers. TCRdb keeps only in-frame clones here, not all; method: immunoSEQ multiplex PCR. The sample holds more than 150,000 clones; about 90% are singletons and the top ten take around 0.21%. Input material: PBMCs. The source is a girl less than two years old in good health and CMV-seronegative.

The CDR3 is CASSPFLTDAFF. Here the CDR3 DNA reads TGTGCCAGCAGCCCCTTTTTAACAGACGCTTTCTTT. This chain joins TRBV7-8 and TRBJ1-1; unclear D gene. V was shortened by 5 bases and J by 11 bases, with 15 bases between the two germline ends. Germline CDR1 is SGHVS and CDR2 is FQNEAQ. This CDR3 has 12 residues.

V gene TRBV27 combines with J gene TRBJ2-2; D may be TRBD1 (6 bases). Germline lookup yields CDR1 MNHEY and CDR2 SMNVEV (reference sequence). The CDR3 runs 15 residues. The ends were cut back, 3 bases at V and 1 base at J, with 9 bases in the middle. CDR3: CASSFARGNTGELFF. CDR3 DNA sequence: TGTGCCAGCAGTTTTGCCAGGGGGAACACCGGGGAGCTGTTTTTT.

The chain is built from TRBV4-1 and TRBJ2-1; TRBD1 is a possible D gene (5 bases). The length of the CDR3 is 18 residues. Germline V lookup: CDR1 MGHRA, CDR2 YSYEKL. The V end lost 0 bases, the J end lost 0 bases, and 15 bases lay between the germline ends. CDR3 in amino acids: CASSQDWGPDLSYNEQFF. The CDR3 nucleotides are TGCGCCAGCAGCCAAGATTGGGGCCCGGACCTCTCCTACAATGAGCAGTTCTTC.

The chain has TRBV14 and TRBJ2-1; 10 bases agree with TRBD2. J lost 5 bases, V lost 6 bases, and 4 bases had no gene match. Germline CDR1 is SGHDN and CDR2 is FVKESK. The CDR3 is made up of 14 amino acids. CDR3 protein: CASSHGLADNEQFF. In nucleotides, the CDR3 is TGTGCCAGCAGTCACGGACTAGCGGACAATGAGCAGTTCTTC.

Details on this clone: An end of the junction does not agree with germline; a read error may underlie this. The chain recombines TRBV7-7 with TRBJ1-3, with D perhaps TRBD1 (5 bases). Germline V gene sequence: CDR1 SSHAT, CDR2 FNYEAQ (reference sequence). The CDR3 has 14 amino acids. CDR3 bases: TGTGCTAGCAGCACAGGCTTCTCTGGAAACACCATATATTTT. Encoded protein: CASSTGFSGNTIYF.

This clone was picked up one time. The chain has TRBV10-3 and TRBJ1-5, with TRBD1 matching over 9 bases. CDR1 ENHRY and CDR2 SYGVKD come from the germline V gene. The CDR3 contains 20 residues. J lost 0 bases, V lost 0 bases, and 12 bases had no gene match. CDR3 region: CAISESLTGGKLYSNQPQHF. Written as DNA, the CDR3 is TGTGCCATCAGTGAGTCGTTGACAGGGGGAAAGCTTTATAGCAATCAGCCCCAGCATTTT.

The chain carries TRBV2 and TRBJ2-1, with TRBD1 matching 8 bases. CDR3 length equals 13 residues. Trimming took 7 bases from V and 8 from J; bases not matched to a gene: 7. The germline CDR1 and CDR2 sequences are SNHLY and FYNNEI. CDR3 residues: CASMPRGRDEQFF. Written as DNA, the CDR3 is TGTGCCAGCATGCCCAGGGGGCGCGATGAGCAGTTCTTC.

V usage is TRBV7-2 and J usage is TRBJ2-5; tentatively, D is TRBD2 (6 bases). Deletions cut 1 base from V and 3 bases from J, with 18 bases between. The CDR3 has 17 residues. Germline V gives CDR1 SGHTA, CDR2 FQGNSA. In nucleotides, the CDR3 is TGTGCCAGCAGCTTAGTCCCGGACTGGCGGGGTGAAGAGACCCAGTACTTC. It is translated as CASSLVPDWRGEETQYF.

This clone was seen just once. CDR3 amino acids: CASSEGIGAGGPFPYNEQFF. The CDR3 nucleotides are TGTGCCAGCAGTGAGGGTATTGGAGCGGGAGGGCCCTTCCCCTACAATGAGCAGTTCTTC. The chain joins TRBV2 to TRBJ2-1; 10 nucleotides agree with TRBD2. The CDR3 spans 20 residues. With V trimmed by 3 bases and J by 2 bases, 16 bases remained unmatched. Germline-derived CDR1 and CDR2 are SNHLY and FYNNEI.

The chain has TRBV30 and TRBJ1-1, with TRBD1 as a possible D gene (6 bases). The CDR3 has 13 amino acids. The germline CDR1 and CDR2 sequences are GTSNPN and SVGIG (reference sequence). Trimming removed 3 bases at V and 1 base at J, with 9 bases between. CDR3 amino acids: CAWSRGANTEAFF. In nucleotides, the CDR3 is TGTGCCTGGAGCAGGGGAGCGAACACTGAAGCTTTCTTT. Full variable domain (outside the CDR3, taken from reference TRBV30 and TRBJ1-1): SQTIHQWPATLVQPVGSPLSLECTVEGTSNPNLYWYRQAAGRGLQLLFYSVGIGQISSEVPQNLSASRPQDRQFILSSKKLLLSDSGFYLCAWSRGANTEAFFGQGTRLTVV.

J is TRBJ2-1 and V is TRBV6-1; D might be TRBD2 (5 bases). Germline lookup yields CDR1 MNHNS and CDR2 SASEGT. V was pared by 6 bases and J by 4 bases, with 13 bases between. This CDR3 has 14 amino acids. The CDR3 sequence is CASSSRTLYNEQFF. Here the CDR3 DNA reads TGTGCCAGCAGCTCTCGGACTCTTTACAATGAGCAGTTCTTC.

The V and J genes are TRBV7-9 and TRBJ1-5, with D possibly being TRBD1 (5 bases). Trimming took off 4 bases at V and 7 bases at J, with 17 bases between the two ends. Germline CDR1 SEHNR, CDR2 FQNEAQ (reference sequence). This CDR3 is built from 15 residues. The CDR3 spells CASSSPGTLGQPQHF. CDR3 coding DNA: TGTGCCAGCAGCTCCCCCGGGACTCTCGGACAGCCCCAGCATTTT.

This chain uses TRBV11-2 with TRBJ2-3, with D hard to call. V was cut by 2 bases and J by 7 bases, with 19 bases left in between. CDR3 size: 16 residues. Looked up from germline, CDR1 is SGHAT and CDR2 is FQNNGV. CDR3 sequence reads: CASSLPSLNSVYTQYF. In DNA, the CDR3 is TGTGCCAGCAGCTTACCGAGTCTAAATTCGGTATATACGCAGTATTTT.

The rearrangement joins TRBV6-5 to TRBJ2-1; possibly TRBD1 for D (6 bases). The CDR3 is 15 residues long. CDR1 is MNHEY, CDR2 SVGAGI, per germline. V was trimmed by 6 bases and J by 6 bases, leaving 18 bases between them. The CDR3 DNA follows: TGTGCCAGCAGCCCCAGGGGCTCAGTGAGCAATGAGCAGTTCTTC. Protein: CASSPRGSVSNEQFF.

This chain connects TRBV18 to TRBJ2-7; 9 bases are a match to TRBD1. The CDR3 length is 17 residues. With V trimmed by 3 bases and J by 5 bases, 14 bases remained unmatched. The germline V gene encodes CDR1 KGHSH and CDR2 LQKENI. The CDR3 DNA sequence: TGTGCCAGCTCACCGGGCAATAGGAGACAGGGGGTCGACGAGCAGTACTTC. It specifies CASSPGNRRQGVDEQYF.

About this clone itself: Within the sample, other DNA sequences also encode this same CDR3. The chain links TRBV5-4 to TRBJ1-2; D gene unclear. Per the germline V gene, CDR1 is SGHNT and CDR2 is YYREEE (reference sequence). The CDR3 contains 12 residues. In nucleotides, the CDR3 is TGTGCTAGTCGGGAGGGCGACTATGGCTACACCTTC. Translating it yields CASREGDYGYTF.

V and J are TRBV25-1 and TRBJ2-1, with 9 bases that match TRBD1. Germline-derived CDR1 and CDR2 are MGHDK and SYGVNS. The CDR3 sequence is 15 residues long. The V gene end was trimmed by 2 bases and the J gene end by 2 bases; junction bases not matched to a gene: 1. The DNA of the CDR3 is TGTGCCAGCAGTGAAGGGACAGGGCCCTACAATGAGCAGTTCTTC. This sequence encodes CASSEGTGPYNEQFF. Drawing the rest from reference TRBV25-1 and TRBJ2-1, the complete variable domain is EADIYQTPRYLVIGTGKKITLECSQTMGHDKMYWYQQDPGMELHLIHYSYGVNSTEKGDLSSESTVSRIRTEHFPLTLESARPSHTSQYLCASSEGTGPYNEQFFGPGTRLTVL.

The rearrangement links TRBV5-6 to TRBJ1-2; D is perhaps TRBD1 (5 bases). In germline, CDR1 is SGHDT, CDR2 YYEEEE. This CDR3 is 15 amino acids long. V shed 5 bases and J shed 2 bases, with 16 bases lying between them. CDR3 sequence: CASRWDSPSNYGYTF. The CDR3 bases are TGTGCCAGCAGGTGGGACTCCCCGTCCAACTATGGCTACACCTTC.

The chain uses TRBV19 and TRBJ1-5; D is perhaps TRBD1 (6 bases). Germline V gene lookup returns CDR1 LNHDA and CDR2 SQIVND (reference sequence). The length of the CDR3 is 15 residues. The V end was cut by 0 bases, the J end by 8 bases, with 14 bases between. The CDR3 bases are TGTGCCAGTAGTATAGATTTAACAGGGACGGAGCCCCAGCATTTT. Amino acids: CASSIDLTGTEPQHF.

This clone was recorded a few times. The rearrangement links TRBV29-1 to TRBJ2-1, with 7 nucleotides matching TRBD2. The CDR3 has 12 residues. With V trimmed by 6 bases and J by 4 bases, 3 bases remained unmatched. Germline lookup yields CDR1 SQVTM and CDR2 ANQGSEA. The CDR3 sequence is CSVGRLYNEQFF. Written as DNA, the CDR3 is TGCAGCGTCGGGAGGTTGTACAATGAGCAGTTCTTC.